The rows below give T cell receptor beta chains drawn from one sample of a study of post-analysis software for immune sequencing data. TCRdb passed the PCR reads through MiXCR, listing each CDR3 protein once. This sample has fewer than 850,000 distinct CDR3 sequences, with 46% found just once. Sequencing was done on a sample of blood. These receptors were collected from a girl aged 5 to 17 with multiple sclerosis. The CDR3 runs from the conserved cysteine through the conserved F or W.

J: TRBJ2-1
V: TRBV9
CDR3: CASSVLAGTYNEQFF

J: TRBJ2-3
V: TRBV4-1
CDR3: CASSQEGREGLDTQYF

J: TRBJ2-1
V: TRBV5-1
CDR3: CASSLELAGVVGDEQFF

J: TRBJ2-1
V: TRBV19
CDR3: CASSPAWVAGGYEQFF

J: TRBJ2-3
V: TRBV29-1
CDR3: CSVETGQRLQSTDTQYF

J: TRBJ1-6
V: TRBV7-3
CDR3: CASSRTFDSPLHF

J: TRBJ1-2
V: TRBV6-2/TRBV6-3
CDR3: CASSFGSSYGYTF

J: TRBJ2-3
V: TRBV6-1
CDR3: CASSVQETGTDTQYF

J: TRBJ1-4
V: TRBV6-2/TRBV6-3
CDR3: CASSPPEQGTTNEKLFF

J: .
V: TRBV28
CDR3: CASNRWTSGFKETQYF

J: TRBJ1-4
V: TRBV15
CDR3: CATSRDWANEKLFF

J: TRBJ2-7
V: TRBV5-1
CDR3: CASSLAGSDEQYF

J: TRBJ2-1
V: TRBV12-3/TRBV12-4
CDR3: CASSFAERNEQFF

J: TRBJ1-2
V: TRBV27
CDR3: CASSLSWGRGYTF

J: TRBJ2-1
V: TRBV4-1
CDR3: CASSQANSRNEQFF

J: TRBJ1-6
V: TRBV20-1
CDR3: CSAREQGFDSPLHF

J: TRBJ2-4
V: TRBV4-2
CDR3: CASSLGGLGAGGINIQYF

J: .
V: TRBV20-1
CDR3: CSARDRGTEQYF

J: TRBJ2-1
V: TRBV7-9
CDR3: CASSGLARDEQFF

J: TRBJ1-1
V: TRBV12-3/TRBV12-4
CDR3: CASSPTNTEAFF

J: TRBJ2-5
V: TRBV7-3
CDR3: CASSSQGQRGETQYF

J: TRBJ2-7
V: TRBV12-3/TRBV12-4
CDR3: CASSFGREQDEQYF

J: TRBJ2-1
V: TRBV15
CDR3: CATSRVPSGWNEQFF

J: TRBJ2-3
V: TRBV6-2/TRBV6-3
CDR3: CATTGTDTQYF

J: TRBJ1-3
V: TRBV30
CDR3: CAFISSGNTIYF

J: TRBJ1-2
V: TRBV7-2
CDR3: CASSLASPRQGYGYTF

J: TRBJ2-1
V: TRBV6-2/TRBV6-3
CDR3: CASSLPQVAYNEQFF

J: TRBJ1-5
V: TRBV12-3/TRBV12-4
CDR3: CASSSGQNQPQHF

J: TRBJ1-4
V: TRBV7-9
CDR3: CASSPKTGWIEKLFF

J: TRBJ2-5
V: TRBV7-2
CDR3: CASTKLQETQYF

J: TRBJ2-7
V: TRBV4-3
CDR3: CASSQDFAYEQYF

J: TRBJ1-1
V: TRBV12-5
CDR3: CASGAGPINTEAFF

J: TRBJ2-3
V: TRBV7-3
CDR3: CASSFGDSSTDTQYF

J: TRBJ1-1
V: TRBV7-9
CDR3: CASSSSDRGTRDTEAFF

J: TRBJ2-1
V: TRBV29-1
CDR3: CSVEGEGVPYNEQFF

J: TRBJ2-3
V: TRBV7-2
CDR3: CASTPLTSTDTQYF

J: TRBJ2-1
V: TRBV30
CDR3: CACLGGQWKYNEQFF

J: .
V: TRBV20-1
CDR3: CSARAQGLGYEQYF

J: TRBJ1-2
V: TRBV27
CDR3: CASRKGGFSYGYTF

J: TRBJ2-7
V: TRBV20-1
CDR3: CSATRDPVYEQYF

J: TRBJ2-7
V: TRBV7-2
CDR3: CASSPPGRNSEQYF

J: TRBJ2-7
V: TRBV20-1
CDR3: CSASPVVSYEQYF

J: TRBJ2-5
V: TRBV7-2
CDR3: CASSLVLDEGETQYF

J: TRBJ2-1
V: TRBV20-1
CDR3: CSARSGRGTYNEQFF

J: TRBJ2-1
V: TRBV5-6
CDR3: CASSSGGLGPYNEQFF

J: TRBJ2-7
V: TRBV20-1
CDR3: CSATSDSAYEQYF

J: .
V: TRBV11-2
CDR3: CASSLGLQGGEQYF

J: TRBJ2-1
V: TRBV9
CDR3: CASSYDRDYRNEQFF

J: TRBJ2-1
V: TRBV5-1
CDR3: CASSLSYQADYNEQFF

J: TRBJ2-7
V: TRBV20-1
CDR3: CSAGVVAYEQYF

J: TRBJ2-3
V: TRBV20-1
CDR3: CSAEPRDYAMGDTQYF

J: TRBJ2-3
V: TRBV24-1
CDR3: CATSDFGSGAGDTRYF

J: .
V: TRBV20-1
CDR3: CSARGGLLLGEETQYF

J: TRBJ2-7
V: TRBV20-1
CDR3: CSASGYSSYEQYF

J: TRBJ2-4
V: TRBV4-2
CDR3: CASSQEGQGAWGIQYF

J: TRBJ2-1
V: TRBV18
CDR3: CASSLEQSNEQFF

J: TRBJ2-7
V: TRBV20-1
CDR3: CSAKRGGVYEQYF

J: TRBJ1-5
V: TRBV7-9
CDR3: CASSLGQGTVDGNQPQHF

J: TRBJ2-1
V: TRBV6-2/TRBV6-3
CDR3: CASSYLPVGRRAYNEQFF

J: TRBJ1-5
V: TRBV6-6
CDR3: CASSYGQNQPQHF